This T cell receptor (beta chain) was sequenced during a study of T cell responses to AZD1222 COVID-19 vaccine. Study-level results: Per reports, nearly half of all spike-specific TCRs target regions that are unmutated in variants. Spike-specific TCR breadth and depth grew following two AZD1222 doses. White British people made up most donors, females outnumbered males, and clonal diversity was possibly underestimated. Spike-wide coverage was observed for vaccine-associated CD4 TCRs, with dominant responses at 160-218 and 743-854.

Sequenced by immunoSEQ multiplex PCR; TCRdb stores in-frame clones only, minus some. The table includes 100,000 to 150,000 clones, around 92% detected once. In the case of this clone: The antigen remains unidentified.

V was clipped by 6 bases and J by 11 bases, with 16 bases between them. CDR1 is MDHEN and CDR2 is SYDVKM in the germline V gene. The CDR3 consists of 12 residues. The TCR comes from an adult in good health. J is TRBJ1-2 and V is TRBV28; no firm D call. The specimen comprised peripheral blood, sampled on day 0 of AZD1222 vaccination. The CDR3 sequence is CASSPGRSRYTF. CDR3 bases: TGTGCCAGCAGCCCGGGCCGGTCACGGTACACCTTC.